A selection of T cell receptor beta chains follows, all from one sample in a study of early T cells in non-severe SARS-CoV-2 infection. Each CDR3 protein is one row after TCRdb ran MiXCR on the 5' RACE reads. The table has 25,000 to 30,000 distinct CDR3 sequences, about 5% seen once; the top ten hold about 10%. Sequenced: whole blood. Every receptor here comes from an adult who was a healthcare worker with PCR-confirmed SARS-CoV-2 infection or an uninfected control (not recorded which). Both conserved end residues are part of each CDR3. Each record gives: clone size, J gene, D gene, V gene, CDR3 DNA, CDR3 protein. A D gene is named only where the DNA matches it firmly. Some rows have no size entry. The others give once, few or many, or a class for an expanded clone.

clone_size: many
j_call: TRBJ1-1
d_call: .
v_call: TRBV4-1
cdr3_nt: TGCGCCAGCAGCCAACTACCGCCCCCGAACACTGAAGCTTTCTTT
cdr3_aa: CASSQLPPPNTEAFF

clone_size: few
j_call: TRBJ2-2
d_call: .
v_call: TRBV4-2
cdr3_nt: TGTGCCAGCAGCCAAGATAAAGGTGCCTGGGAGCTGTTTTTT
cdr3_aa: CASSQDKGAWELFF

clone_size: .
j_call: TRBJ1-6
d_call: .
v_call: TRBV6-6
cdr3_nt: TGTGCCAGCAGTTACGGGGGGAGCTCCTATAATTCACCCCTCCACTTT
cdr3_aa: CASSYGGSSYNSPLHF

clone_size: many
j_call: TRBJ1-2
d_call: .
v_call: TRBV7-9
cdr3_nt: TGTGCCAGCACCCCCCGGACGGATAGCTACACCTTC
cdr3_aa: CASTPRTDSYTF

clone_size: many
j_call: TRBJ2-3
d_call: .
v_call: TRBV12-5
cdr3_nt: TGTGCTAGTGGTTTAGGGCGCAACACAGATACGCAGTATTTT
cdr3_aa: CASGLGRNTDTQYF

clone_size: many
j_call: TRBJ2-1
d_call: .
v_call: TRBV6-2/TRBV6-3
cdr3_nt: TGTGCCAGCAGTTACAGCTCCTACAATGAGCAGTTCTTC
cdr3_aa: CASSYSSYNEQFF

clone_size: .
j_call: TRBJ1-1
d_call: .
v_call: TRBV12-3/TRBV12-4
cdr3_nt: TGTGCCAGCAGTTTATTAGAGGGGACTGAAGCTTTCTTT
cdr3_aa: CASSLLEGTEAFF

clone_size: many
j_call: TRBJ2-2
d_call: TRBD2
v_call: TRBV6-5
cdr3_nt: TGTGCCAGCAGCCGCACCTCGGGGCTAGCGGGGAGCACCGGGGAGCTGTTTTTT
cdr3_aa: CASSRTSGLAGSTGELFF

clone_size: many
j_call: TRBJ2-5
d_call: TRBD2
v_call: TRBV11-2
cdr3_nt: TGTGCCAGCAGCTTAGTGCCTAGCGGGAGAAAAGAGACCCAGTACTTC
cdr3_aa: CASSLVPSGRKETQYF

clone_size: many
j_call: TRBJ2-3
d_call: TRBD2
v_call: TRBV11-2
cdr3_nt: TGTGCCAGCAGCTTACGGGGTAGCGGGGTGCTCACAGATACGCAGTATTTT
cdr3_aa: CASSLRGSGVLTDTQYF

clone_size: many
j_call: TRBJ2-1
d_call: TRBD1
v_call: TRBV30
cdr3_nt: TGTGCCGGACAGGGGGCCCGGGAGCAGTTCTTC
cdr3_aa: CAGQGAREQFF

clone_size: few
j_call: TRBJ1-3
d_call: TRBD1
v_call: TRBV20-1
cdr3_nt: TGCAGTGCTAGCGTCAGGGGGCATTCGTCTGGAAACACCATATATTTT
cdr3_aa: CSASVRGHSSGNTIYF

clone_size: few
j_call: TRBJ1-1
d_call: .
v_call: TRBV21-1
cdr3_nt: TGTGCCAGCAGCAAAGCTGAGGGGTCGTTGTCTGAAGCTTTCTTT
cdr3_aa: CASSKAEGSLSEAFF

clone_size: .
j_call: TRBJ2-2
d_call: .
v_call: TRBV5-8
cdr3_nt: TGTGCCAGCACCGGGACTTTGAACACCGGGGAGCTGTTTTTT
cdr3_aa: CASTGTLNTGELFF

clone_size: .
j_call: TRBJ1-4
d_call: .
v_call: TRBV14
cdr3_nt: TGTGCCAGCAGCCAAGATGGATTAAGTAAAGGGGCTCGTGAAAAACTGTTTTTT
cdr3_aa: CASSQDGLSKGAREKLFF

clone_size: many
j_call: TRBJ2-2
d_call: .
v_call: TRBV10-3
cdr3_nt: TGTGCCATCGGCAGGTCCACGAACACCGGGGAGCTGTTTTTT
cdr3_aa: CAIGRSTNTGELFF

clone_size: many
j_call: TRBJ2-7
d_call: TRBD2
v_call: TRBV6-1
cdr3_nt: TGTGCCAGCAGCTGGACTAGCGGGGGGGCGGAAGAGCAGTACTTC
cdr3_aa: CASSWTSGGAEEQYF

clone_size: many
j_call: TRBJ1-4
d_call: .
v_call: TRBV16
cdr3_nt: TGTGCCAGCAGCCGAACACCGTCTAATGAAAAACTGTTTTTT
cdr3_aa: CASSRTPSNEKLFF

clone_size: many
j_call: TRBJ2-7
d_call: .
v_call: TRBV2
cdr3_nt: TGTGCCAGCAGTGTTAGGCCAGCCTACGAGCAGTACTTC
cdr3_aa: CASSVRPAYEQYF

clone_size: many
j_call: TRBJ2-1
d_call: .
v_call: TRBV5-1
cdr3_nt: TGCGCCAGCAGCTTGGTGGTGGGCGGTGAGCAGTTCTTC
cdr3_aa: CASSLVVGGEQFF

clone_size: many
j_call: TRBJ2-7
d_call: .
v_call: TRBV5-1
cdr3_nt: TGCGCCAGCAGCTTGGGGGTCAGCTCCTACGAGCAGTACTTC
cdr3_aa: CASSLGVSSYEQYF

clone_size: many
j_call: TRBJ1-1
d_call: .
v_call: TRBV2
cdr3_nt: TGTGCCAGCAGCCCCACTAGGACGGTGAACACTGAAGCTTTCTTT
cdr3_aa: CASSPTRTVNTEAFF

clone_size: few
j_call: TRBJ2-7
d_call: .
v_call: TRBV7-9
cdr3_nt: TGTGCCAGCAGCGCCCTTTCAGTCCTCTCCTACGAGCAGTACTTC
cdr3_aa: CASSALSVLSYEQYF

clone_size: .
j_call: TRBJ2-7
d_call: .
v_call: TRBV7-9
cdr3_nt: TGTGCCAGCAGCGAAGGGGGGAGCGAGCAGTACTTC
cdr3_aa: CASSEGGSEQYF

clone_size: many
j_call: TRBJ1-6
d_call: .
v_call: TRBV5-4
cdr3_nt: TGTGCCAGCAGCTCCCAGAATTCACCCCTCCACTTT
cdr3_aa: CASSSQNSPLHF

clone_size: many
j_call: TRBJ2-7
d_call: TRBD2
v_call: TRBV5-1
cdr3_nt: TGCGCCAGCAGTTGGGAGGGATACGAGCAGTACTTC
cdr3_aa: CASSWEGYEQYF

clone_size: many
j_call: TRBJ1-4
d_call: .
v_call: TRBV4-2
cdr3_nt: TGTGCCAGCAGCCAAAATGACGGTCGACGGGGTGAAAAACTGTTTTTT
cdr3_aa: CASSQNDGRRGEKLFF

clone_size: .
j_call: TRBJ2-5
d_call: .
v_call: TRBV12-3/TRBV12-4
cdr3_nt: TGTGCCAGCAGGAACTACCCCGGGACCCAGTACTTC
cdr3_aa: CASRNYPGTQYF

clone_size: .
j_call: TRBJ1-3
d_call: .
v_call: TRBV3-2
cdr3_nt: TGTGCCAGCAGCCTTCGGGACATCGGAAGCTCTGGAAACACCATATATTTT
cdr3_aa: CASSLRDIGSSGNTIYF

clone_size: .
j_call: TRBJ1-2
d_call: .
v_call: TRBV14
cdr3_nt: TGTGCCAGCAGCCAAGATTACAGCCGTAAATACACCTTC
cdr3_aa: CASSQDYSRKYTF

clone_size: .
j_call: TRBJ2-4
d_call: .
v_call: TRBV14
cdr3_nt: TGTGCCAGCAGCCAGAAACGGGGGGCCAAAAACATTCAGTACTTC
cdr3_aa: CASSQKRGAKNIQYF

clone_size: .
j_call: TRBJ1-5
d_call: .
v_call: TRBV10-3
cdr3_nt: TGTGCCATCGGCCAGGGTGAAGGGAGTCAGCCCCAGCATTTC
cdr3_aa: CAIGQGEGSQPQHF

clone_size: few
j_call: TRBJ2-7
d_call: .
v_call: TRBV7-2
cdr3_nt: TGTGCCAGCAGAGGACAGACCTACGAGCAGTACTTC
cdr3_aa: CASRGQTYEQYF

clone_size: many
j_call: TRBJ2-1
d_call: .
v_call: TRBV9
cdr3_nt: TGTGCCAGCGGTGACACCTCCTACAATGAGCAGTTCTTC
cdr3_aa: CASGDTSYNEQFF

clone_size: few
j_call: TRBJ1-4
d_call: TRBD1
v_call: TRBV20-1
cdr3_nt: TGCAGTGCAAGAATGTCGGGACAGACTTTGAGGAGGGAAAAACTGTTTTTT
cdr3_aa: CSARMSGQTLRREKLFF

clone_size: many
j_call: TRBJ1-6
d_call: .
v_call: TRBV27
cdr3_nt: TGTGCCAGCAGTTTCGGACAGAGTAATTCACCCCTCCACTTT
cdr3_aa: CASSFGQSNSPLHF

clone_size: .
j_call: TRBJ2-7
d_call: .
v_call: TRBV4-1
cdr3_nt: TGCGCCAGCAGCCAAGCCGGAGGGGGGCCCTACGAGCAGTACTTC
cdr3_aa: CASSQAGGGPYEQYF

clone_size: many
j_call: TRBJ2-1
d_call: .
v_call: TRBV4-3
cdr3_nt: TGCGCCAGCAGCCAAGCTAGGGCGGATGAGCAGTTCTTC
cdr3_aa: CASSQARADEQFF

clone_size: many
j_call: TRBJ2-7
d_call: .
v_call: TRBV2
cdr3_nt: TGTGCCAGCGCCCTGGGACTGTCCCCCTACGAGCAGTACTTC
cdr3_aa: CASALGLSPYEQYF